Reported below is one TCR beta chain. This record comes from a study of OX40 agonist ivuxolimab in advanced cancers. This table comes from immunoSEQ multiplex PCR, and its TCRdb copy is limited to in-frame clones, with some not included. The profile covers approximately 70,000 clones, with more than 75% appearing a single time and approximately 6.9% taken by the ten largest. The germline V gene has CDR1 MNHEY and CDR2 SVGAGI. CDR3 size: 12 residues. V lost 5 bases and J lost 4, with 8 bases in between. V usage is TRBV6-5 and J usage is TRBJ1-2, with D perhaps matching TRBD1 (6 bases). The clonotype was recovered from an adult with an advanced solid tumor such as melanoma, head and neck, liver or kidney cancer. Sequenced here: CD4+ or CD8+ T cells sorted from blood, sampled in a trial of the OX40 agonist ivuxolimab. This chain's CDR3 is CASSGQSYGYTF. CDR3 coding DNA: TGTGCCAGCAGTGGACAGAGCTATGGCTACACCTTC.